A selection of T cell receptor beta chains follows, all from one sample in a study of control samples from healthy donors and cancer patients. This table comes from immunoSEQ multiplex PCR, and its TCRdb copy is limited to in-frame clones, with some not included. Of 100,000 to 150,000 clones listed, approximately 92% were seen once; the top ten hold 5.5%. Sequencing used blood. The receptors were sampled from a man between 18 and 35 years old in good health. The CDR3 runs from the conserved cysteine through the conserved F or W. A D gene is named only where the DNA matches it firmly.

v_gene	j_gene	d_gene	CDR3aa	CDR3nt
TRBV10-3	TRBJ1-6	.	CAIRVERRSPLHF	TGTGCCATCAGAGTCGAGAGGCGGTCACCCCTCCACTTT
TRBV10-3	TRBJ2-1	.	CAISESSYNEQFF	TGTGCCATCAGTGAGAGCTCCTACAATGAGCAGTTCTTC
TRBV19	TRBJ1-2	.	CASSEDRIGGYTF	TGTGCCAGTAGCGAAGACCGTATAGGGGGCTACACCTTC
TRBV7-9	TRBJ1-1	.	CASSADTGTEAFF	TGTGCCAGCAGCGCTGACACGGGGACTGAAGCTTTCTTT
TRBV12-3/TRBV12-4	TRBJ2-7	.	CASPSYEQYF	TGTGCCAGCCCTAGCTACGAGCAGTACTTC
TRBV24-1	TRBJ2-2	.	CATGDSSRGTGELFF	TGTGCCACCGGAGACTCGTCCCGAGGGACCGGGGAGCTGTTTTTT
TRBV29-1	TRBJ2-3	.	CSVVVRVADTQYF	TGCAGCGTTGTGGTCCGGGTTGCAGATACGCAGTATTTT
TRBV4-1	TRBJ1-2	.	CASSQVANSPNYGYTF	TGCGCCAGCAGCCAAGTTGCGAACAGTCCTAACTATGGCTACACCTTC
TRBV5-1	TRBJ2-3	TRBD1	CASSLGTGRTDTQYF	TGCGCCAGCAGCTTGGGGACAGGGCGCACAGATACGCAGTATTTT
TRBV21-1	TRBJ2-3	.	CASSKDGGGPFPSTDTQYF	TGTGCCAGCAGCAAAGATGGCGGGGGCCCATTTCCTAGCACAGATACGCAGTATTTT
TRBV23-1	TRBJ1-4	.	CASSQSDSRAGILATNEKLFF	TGCGCCAGCAGTCAATCGGATTCCAGGGCAGGCATCCTAGCAACTAATGAAAAACTGTTTTTT
TRBV15	TRBJ2-7	TRBD2	CATSKSGGDLYEQYF	TGTGCCACCAGCAAAAGCGGGGGAGACCTCTACGAGCAGTACTTC
TRBV27	TRBJ2-3	.	CASSPGTGRTDTQYF	TGTGCCAGCAGTCCAGGCACAGGGCGCACAGATACGCAGTATTTT